These 9 T cell receptor beta chains share one sample of origin, sequenced in a study of blood T cells in healthy people across ages. Primers used in a second PCR of roughly 7 to 11 cycles were a sample-barcoded 5' primer and a J-beta primer mix. TCRdb analysed the 5' RACE reads with MiXCR anew, one entry per CDR3 protein. The sample lists roughly 560,000 distinct CDR3 sequences, around 24% occurring once. This sample also belongs to another study, concerning T cells of mothers and their children.

Sequencing was carried out using blood. The receptors here all came from a boy between 10 and 17 years old in good health.

There are a few counts of this clonotype. J is TRBJ2-5 and V is TRBV20-1; D gene uncertain. The J call is uncertain, as TRBJ2-1 better fits the DNA end. CDR3 length: 14 amino acids. Germline CDR1 DFQATT, CDR2 SNEGSKA (reference sequence). DNA of the CDR3: TGCAGTGCTAGTCTGGAGCTAGTATGGAATGAGCAGTTCTTC. It specifies CSASLELVWNEQFF.

This chain links TRBV7-8 with TRBJ2-4; D may be TRBD1 (5 bases). The germline V gene has CDR1 SGHVS and CDR2 FQNEAQ. V was cut by 4 bases and J by 7 bases, with 14 bases left in between. The CDR3 consists of 14 residues. CDR3 region: CASSSPDSYNIQYF. The CDR3 coding sequence is TGTGCCAGCAGCTCACCCGACAGTTACAACATTCAGTACTTC.

This clonotype was observed a handful of times. The chain uses TRBV27 and TRBJ2-7; 15 bases are a match to TRBD2. This CDR3 contains 17 residues. The germline V gene has CDR1 MNHEY and CDR2 SMNVEV (reference sequence). The trim removed 6 bases at V and 2 bases at J, leaving 8 bases unmatched. The CDR3 bases are TGTGCCAGCAGGACGGGACTAGCGGGAGGAACGACCTACGAGCAGTACTTC. Its protein is CASRTGLAGGTTYEQYF.

This clonotype was picked up many times. The V call is TRBV20-1, the J call TRBJ2-5, with D perhaps matching TRBD2 (6 bases). Germline V CDR1 and CDR2: DFQATT, SNEGSKA (reference sequence). This CDR3 has 13 amino acids. V was shortened by 5 bases and J by 4 bases, with 14 bases between the two germline ends. This chain's CDR3 is CSARVLARETQYF. DNA of the CDR3: TGCAGTGCTCGTGTGCTAGCGCGAGAGACCCAGTACTTC.

This clonotype was counted between two and nine times. This sequence joins TRBV28 and TRBJ1-6; 8 bases are shared with TRBD1. Germline loops: CDR1 MDHEN, CDR2 SYDVKM. This CDR3 region has 13 residues. J gave up 6 bases and V 6 bases, and 1 base lay outside the gene matches. CDR3 region: CASRTGVNSPLHF. CDR3 sequence (DNA): TGTGCCAGCAGGACAGGGGTTAATTCACCCCTCCACTTT.

This clonotype was found a few times. This chain joins TRBV29-1 and TRBJ2-5; D remains unclear. The CDR3 spans 13 residues. The germline CDR1 and CDR2 sequences are SQVTM and ANQGSEA. Between the trimmed V and J ends, which lost 3 bases and 0 bases, there was a span of 8 bases. The CDR3 protein is CSVDVRYQETQYF. In DNA form, the CDR3 reads TGCAGCGTTGACGTCAGATACCAAGAGACCCAGTACTTC.

V is TRBV20-1 and J is TRBJ2-3; TRBD2 aligns across 8 bases. The CDR3 loop spans 12 amino acids. Trimming took 6 bases from V and 5 from J; bases not matched to a gene: 4. The germline CDR1 and CDR2 sequences are DFQATT and SNEGSKA (reference sequence). The CDR3 nucleotides are TGCAGTGCAAACCTAGCGGGAGATACGCAGTATTTT. Amino acids: CSANLAGDTQYF.

This clonotype was seen a handful of times. The chain carries TRBV5-5 and TRBJ2-7; weak D call: TRBD1 (6 bases). From germline, CDR1 is SGHKS and CDR2 YYEKEE (reference sequence). Trimming shortened V by 1 base and J by 1 base, and 15 bases separated the two germline ends. The CDR3 consists of 16 residues. This CDR3 reads CASSLPLRTESYEQYF. In DNA, the CDR3 is TGTGCCAGCAGCTTGCCTCTTCGGACAGAGTCCTACGAGCAGTACTTC.

The J gene is TRBJ1-3, the V gene TRBV4-1; D ambiguous. This CDR3 spans 18 amino acids. V was pared by 0 bases and J by 4 bases, with 19 bases between. The germline V gene encodes CDR1 MGHRA and CDR2 YSYEKL. The CDR3 DNA sequence: TGCGCCAGCAGCCAAGATAGGGTCGGTAGAACGGCCGGAAACACCATATATTTT. It yields the protein CASSQDRVGRTAGNTIYF.